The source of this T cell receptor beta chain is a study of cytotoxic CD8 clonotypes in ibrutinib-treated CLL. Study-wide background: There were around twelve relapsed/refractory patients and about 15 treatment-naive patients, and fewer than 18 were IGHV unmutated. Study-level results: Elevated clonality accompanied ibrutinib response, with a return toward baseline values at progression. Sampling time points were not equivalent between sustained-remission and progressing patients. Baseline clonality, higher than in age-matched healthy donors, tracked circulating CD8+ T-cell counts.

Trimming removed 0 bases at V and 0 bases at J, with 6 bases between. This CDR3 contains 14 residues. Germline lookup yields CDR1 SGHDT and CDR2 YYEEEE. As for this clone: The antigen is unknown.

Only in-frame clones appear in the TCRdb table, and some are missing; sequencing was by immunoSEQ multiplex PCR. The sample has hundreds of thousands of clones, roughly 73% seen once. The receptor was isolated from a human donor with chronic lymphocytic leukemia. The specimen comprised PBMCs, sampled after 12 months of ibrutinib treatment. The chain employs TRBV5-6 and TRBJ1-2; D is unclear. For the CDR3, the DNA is TGTGCCAGCAGCTTGGTCAACGCTAACTATGGCTACACCTTC. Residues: CASSLVNANYGYTF.